This is a list of T cell receptor beta chains from one sample in a study of molecular identifiers for immune sequencing clone quantification. TCRdb re-derived calls from the PCR reads in MiXCR, one entry per CDR3 protein. The sample has about 510,000 distinct CDR3 sequences; under 30% are singletons. Material for sequencing was naive CD8+ T cells from blood, with Jurkat cell RNA spiked in. The receptors come from a human donor in good health. Some libraries in this study had Jurkat cell RNA spiked in. CDR3s include the opening cysteine and the closing phenylalanine or tryptophan. The D gene is left open where the match is weak. Clone sizes are given selectively: once, few, many, or a class where the clone is expanded.

>NA|TRBV11-2|TRBJ1-4|NA
CASGTGWATNEKLFF
TGTGCCAGCGGCACTGGATGGGCAACTAATGAAAAACTGTTTTTT
>many|TRBV29-1|TRBJ2-3|NA
CSVVSLGPTDTQYF
TGCAGCGTTGTGTCTCTGGGACCCACAGATACGCAGTATTTT
>NA|TRBV28|TRBJ1-2|NA
CASSLIGGNYGYAF
TGTGCCAGCAGTTTAATCGGAGGGAACTATGGCTACGCCTTC
>NA|TRBV4-3|TRBJ2-6|NA
CASSQDMAGRMAGANVLTF
TGCGCCAGCAGCCAAGATATGGCCGGTAGAATGGCTGGGGCCAACGTCCTGACTTTC
>few|TRBV19|TRBJ2-3|NA
CASSTTQGDTQYF
TGTGCCAGTAGTACCACTCAAGGAGATACGCAGTATTTT
>NA|TRBV2|TRBJ2-1|NA
CAIIVWVEQFF
TGTGCCATAATCGTGTGGGTTGAGCAGTTCTTC
>NA|TRBV20-1|TRBJ2-7|NA
CSARVPQQGRSYEQYF
TGCAGTGCTAGAGTGCCTCAACAGGGTCGCTCCTACGAGCAGTACTTC
>few|TRBV6-6|TRBJ2-7|TRBD1
CASSQTGLISEQYF
TGTGCCAGCAGCCAGACAGGGCTAATCTCCGAGCAGTACTTC
>many|TRBV28|TRBJ1-1|NA
CASGLGVTEAFF
TGTGCCAGCGGACTCGGGGTTACTGAAGCTTTCTTT
>many|TRBV4-1|TRBJ1-1|NA
CASSGPVGGWTEAFF
TGCGCCAGCAGCGGACCGGTTGGGGGTTGGACTGAAGCTTTCTTT
>NA|TRBV19|TRBJ1-5|NA
CASNWWNQPQQF
TGTGCCAGTAATTGGTGGAATCAGCCCCAGCAGTTT
>few|TRBV5-6|TRBJ1-1|NA
CASSLVRRAHTEAFF
TGTGCCAGCAGCTTGGTTCGCAGGGCCCACACTGAAGCTTTCTTT
>many|TRBV4-1|TRBJ1-1|NA
CASSHESNTEAFF
TGCGCCAGCAGCCACGAGTCGAACACTGAAGCTTTCTTT
>few|TRBV7-3|TRBJ2-7|TRBD1
CASSYRDSPSYEQYF
TGTGCCAGCAGCTACCGGGACAGCCCATCCTACGAGCAGTACTTC
>NA|TRBV2|TRBJ2-1|NA
CASSAYYNEQFF
TGTGCCAGCAGTGCCTACTACAATGAGCAGTTCTTC
>few|TRBV18|TRBJ2-1|TRBD2
CASSPYFTSGVNEQFF
TGTGCCAGCTCACCATATTTTACTAGCGGAGTGAATGAGCAGTTCTTC
>many|TRBV4-1|TRBJ2-7|TRBD1
CASSPGGTGGFEQYF
TGCGCCAGCAGCCCAGGAGGGACAGGGGGTTTCGAGCAGTACTTC
>few|TRBV5-1|TRBJ2-7|NA
CASSSDGFSFEQYF
TGCGCCAGCAGCTCAGATGGGTTTTCTTTCGAGCAGTACTTC
>many|TRBV7-6|TRBJ2-2|NA
CASSTRYVSTGELFF
TGTGCCAGCAGCACCCGATACGTGAGCACCGGGGAGCTGTTTTTT
>few|TRBV29-1|TRBJ2-7|NA
CSVALGSTYEQYF
TGCAGCGTTGCCCTGGGGTCCACCTACGAGCAGTACTTC
>many|TRBV28|TRBJ2-2|TRBD1
CASSSHQDRLDAGELFF
TGTGCCAGCAGTTCCCACCAGGACAGGCTAGATGCCGGGGAGCTGTTTTTT
>many|TRBV29-1|TRBJ2-3|NA
CSVEKPDTQYF
TGCAGCGTTGAGAAGCCAGATACGCAGTATTTT
>many|TRBV7-9|TRBJ1-3|NA
CASSPPGNTIYF
TGTGCCAGCAGCCCCCCTGGAAACACCATATATTTT
>many|TRBV28|TRBJ2-7|NA
CASSLWGSEQYF
TGTGCCAGCAGTTTATGGGGTTCCGAGCAGTACTTC
>many|TRBV20-1|TRBJ2-7|TRBD1
CSAPPIRTGTHEQYF
TGCAGTGCTCCACCCATCCGGACAGGGACCCACGAGCAGTACTTC
>NA|TRBV4-1|TRBJ1-5|NA
CASSQSGGSGQPQHF
TGCGCCAGCAGCCAATCTGGGGGGAGTGGCCAGCCCCAGCATTTT
>NA|TRBV30|TRBJ2-5|NA
CAWSYLAGAETQYF
TGTGCCTGGAGTTATCTGGCGGGGGCAGAGACCCAGTACTTC
>NA|TRBV12-5|TRBJ2-1|NA
CASGLIGPSSYNEQFF
TGTGCTAGTGGTTTGATCGGTCCGAGCTCCTACAATGAGCAGTTCTTC
>NA|TRBV4-3|TRBJ1-2|NA
CANSQGQFSVDYGYTF
TGCGCCAACAGCCAAGGGCAGTTCTCAGTGGACTATGGCTACACCTTC
>few|TRBV20-1|TRBJ2-7|NA
CSARDLGRPTVSSYEQYF
TGCAGTGCTAGAGATCTGGGCAGGCCTACGGTAAGCTCCTACGAGCAGTACTTC
>NA|TRBV4-2|TRBJ2-7|TRBD2
CASSQEGEGWYEQCF
TGTGCCAGCAGCCAAGAGGGGGAGGGCTGGTACGAGCAGTGCTTC
>NA|TRBV6-2/TRBV6-3|TRBJ2-7|NA
CASSPTDIYYEQYF
TGTGCCAGCAGTCCAACAGACATCTACTACGAGCAGTACTTT
>NA|TRBV19|TRBJ2-2|NA
CASSIVSAGELFF
TGTGCCAGTAGTATCGTCAGCGCCGGGGAGCTGTTTTTT
>few|TRBV2|TRBJ2-1|NA
CASSSSLGSYNEQFF
TGTGCCAGCAGTAGCTCACTAGGGTCCTACAATGAGCAGTTCTTC
>NA|TRBV4-1|TRBJ2-7|TRBD1
CASSQRTGGTYEQYF
TGCGCCAGCAGCCAGAGGACAGGGGGCACCTACGAGCAGTACTTC
>NA|TRBV11-2|TRBJ2-1|NA
CASSTSTVEQFF
TGTGCCAGCAGCACAAGTACCGTAGAGCAGTTCTTC
>many|TRBV28|TRBJ2-6|NA
CASSTRTVVAGANVLTF
TGTGCCAGCAGCACTAGGACAGTTGTCGCTGGGGCCAACGTCCTGACTTTC
>NA|TRBV10-3|TRBJ1-2|TRBD1
CAISEGQGYRFGYTF
TGTGCCATCAGCGAGGGACAGGGGTATCGATTCGGCTACACCTTC
>few|TRBV11-2|TRBJ2-3|NA
CASSLEVRGAVDTQYF
TGTGCCAGCAGCTTAGAAGTAAGGGGGGCGGTAGATACGCAGTATTTT
>many|TRBV20-1|TRBJ1-2|TRBD1
CSAREDRVRSYGYTF
TGCAGTGCTAGAGAGGACAGGGTTAGGTCCTATGGCTACACCTTC
>NA|TRBV14|TRBJ2-7|NA
CASSTRDFPYEQYF
TGTGCCAGCAGCACACGGGACTTCCCCTACGAGCAGTACTTC
>NA|TRBV7-9|TRBJ2-1|NA
CASSAPNRDEQFF
TGTGCCAGCAGCGCACCGAACAGGGATGAGCAGTTCTTC
>many|TRBV28|TRBJ2-5|TRBD2
CASSFTDGLAGGPSETQYF
TGTGCCAGCAGTTTCACCGACGGACTAGCGGGAGGGCCGTCAGAGACCCAGTACTTC
>NA|TRBV7-9|TRBJ2-5|TRBD1
CASSRRTGRETQYF
TGTGCCAGCAGCAGACGGACAGGGAGGGAGACCCAGTACTTC
>few|TRBV3-1|TRBJ1-4|NA
CASSSSRDPGEKLFF
TGTGCCAGCAGTTCCAGTCGGGACCCTGGGGAAAAACTGTTTTTT